The 16 T cell receptor beta chains in this list originate from one sample, sequenced in a study of shared clonotypes between healthy human individuals. TCRdb's copy holds only in-frame clones and misses some; the assay was immunoSEQ multiplex PCR. The profile shows about 480,000 clones, 79% of them singletons. Sequenced material: PBMCs. Every receptor here comes from a woman in her forties in good health. Some clones in this sample may be carry-over from other donors' samples.

The chain couples TRBV7-6 to TRBJ2-7; D is uncertain. The germline V and J ends were trimmed by 2 bases and 2 bases, with 13 bases remaining between them. The CDR3 has 15 residues. The germline V gene encodes CDR1 SGHVS and CDR2 FNYEAQ. This CDR3 reads CASSLTLDPTYEQYF. The DNA of the CDR3 is TGTGCCAGCAGCTTAACCCTGGACCCCACCTACGAGCAGTACTTC.

V gene TRBV6-5 combines with J gene TRBJ2-2; D is perhaps TRBD1 or TRBD2 (5 bases each). V lost 7 bases and J lost 6, with 15 bases in between. CDR1 is MNHEY and CDR2 is SVGAGI in the germline V gene. The CDR3 length is 14 residues. The CDR3 here is CASTPFMGAGELFF. The DNA of the CDR3 is TGTGCCAGCACCCCCTTCATGGGGGCCGGGGAGCTGTTTTTT.

The chain couples TRBV28 to TRBJ2-1; 10 bases agree with TRBD2. Trimming at V came to 5 bases and at J to 8 bases, leaving 12 bases not matched to a gene. This CDR3 has 16 residues. Looked up from germline, CDR1 is MDHEN and CDR2 is SYDVKM. This CDR3 reads CASSTPAGGARYEQFF. CDR3 nucleotides: TGTGCCAGCAGTACACCAGCGGGAGGGGCGCGATATGAGCAGTTCTTC.

The chain uses TRBV4-1 and TRBJ2-7, with 11 positions matching TRBD2. V shed 4 bases and J 5 bases; nucleotides not matched to a gene: 13. The CDR3 has 17 amino acids. Germline V lookup: CDR1 MGHRA, CDR2 YSYEKL. CDR3: CASSPGLFSGRAHEQYF. DNA for the CDR3: TGCGCCAGCAGCCCTGGCCTCTTTAGCGGGAGGGCCCACGAGCAGTACTTC.

This chain links TRBV5-8 with TRBJ2-7; 12 positions match TRBD2. This CDR3 spans 14 amino acids. J gave up 4 bases and V 5 bases, and 4 bases lay outside the gene matches. Germline CDR1 reads SGHTS; CDR2 reads YDEGEE. CDR3 amino acids: CASSVLAGGYEQYF. CDR3 DNA sequence: TGTGCCAGCAGTGTACTAGCGGGAGGATACGAGCAGTACTTC.

This chain joins TRBV10-3 and TRBJ2-7; 8 bases align to TRBD1. CDR3 length: 14 residues. J was trimmed by 3 bases and V by 9 bases; bases with no gene match: 10. Germline V gene sequence: CDR1 ENHRY, CDR2 SYGVKD. The CDR3 is CAIRPGGAGYEQYF. CDR3 nucleotides: TGTGCCATAAGGCCAGGGGGCGCGGGCTACGAGCAGTACTTC.

This chain joins TRBV29-1 and TRBJ2-5; TRBD2 aligns across 9 bases. This CDR3 region has 13 residues. Germline assignment: CDR1 SQVTM and CDR2 ANQGSEA. The V gene end was trimmed by 4 bases and the J gene end by 5 bases; junction bases not matched to a gene: 5. In nucleotides, the CDR3 is TGCAGCGTTGTAGCGGGAGACCCGGAGACCCAGTACTTC. Translated: CSVVAGDPETQYF.

The rearrangement links TRBV30 to TRBJ2-1; unclear D gene. Germline CDR1 and CDR2: GTSNPN and SVGIG (reference sequence). The CDR3 is 11 residues long. V was clipped by 4 bases and J by 8 bases, with 9 bases between them. The CDR3, as DNA: TGTGCCTGGACCCGGGTGGATGAGCAGTTCTTC. It is translated as CAWTRVDEQFF.

The rearrangement uses TRBV7-9 and TRBJ2-7; 12 bases line up with TRBD1. Trimming removed 5 bases from V and 8 bases from J; junction bases left unmatched: 10. Germline V lookup: CDR1 SEHNR, CDR2 FQNEAQ (reference sequence). This CDR3 contains 15 residues. The CDR3 reads CASSRVGTGGDKQYF. In nucleotides, the CDR3 is TGTGCCAGCAGCAGGGTTGGGACAGGGGGCGACAAGCAGTACTTC.

This rearrangement joins TRBV15 to TRBJ2-1; 14 nucleotides match TRBD2. The length of the CDR3 is 15 residues. CDR1 LNHNV and CDR2 YYDKDF come from the germline V gene (reference sequence). V dropped 1 base and J dropped 9; count of bases not matched to a gene: 2. The CDR3, as DNA: TGTGCCACCAGCAGAGGACTAGCGGGAGGGGTTGAGCAGTTCTTC. Translation gives CATSRGLAGGVEQFF.

The chain combines TRBV9 with TRBJ2-7; D might be TRBD1 (6 bases). This CDR3 contains 14 residues. Germline V CDR1 and CDR2: SGDLS, YYNGEE. With 0 bases removed from V and 5 bases from J, the gap between germline ends came to 12 bases. CDR3 DNA sequence: TGTGCCAGCAGCGTAGTCCAGGGGAGCGACGAGCAGTACTTC. Translation gives CASSVVQGSDEQYF.

The chain carries TRBV28 and TRBJ1-1; D remains ambiguous. V lost 6 bases and J lost 3, with 14 bases in between. Germline V lookup: CDR1 MDHEN, CDR2 SYDVKM. The CDR3 sequence is 14 residues long. As DNA, the CDR3 is TGTGCCAGCAGCCTCCCGGCCCCCGACACTGAAGCTTTCTTT. Protein sequence: CASSLPAPDTEAFF.

A single count supports this clone. The V and J genes are TRBV6-1 and TRBJ2-5; D is perhaps TRBD1 (5 bases). Looked up from germline, CDR1 is MNHNS and CDR2 is SASEGT. Trimming removed 6 bases at V and 5 bases at J, with 13 bases between. This CDR3 is built from 13 residues. The CDR3 nucleotides are TGTGCCAGCAGAAGCCAGGGATTGGAGACCCAGTACTTC. This translates into CASRSQGLETQYF.

This sequence joins TRBV6-1 and TRBJ2-1; weak D call: TRBD1 (6 bases). The CDR3 loop spans 15 amino acids. V was cut by 5 bases and J by 4 bases, with 15 bases left in between. Germline CDR1 is MNHNS and CDR2 is SASEGT. Here the CDR3 reads CASSKGQRRYNEQFF. DNA for the CDR3: TGTGCCAGCAGTAAAGGACAGAGACGTTACAATGAGCAGTTCTTC.

This clone has just one count. This sequence joins TRBV19 and TRBJ2-2, with 10 bases lining up with TRBD1. Germline V gives CDR1 LNHDA, CDR2 SQIVND (reference sequence). The CDR3 length is 17 residues. V gave up 7 bases and J gave up 2 bases; unmatched junction bases: 10. For the CDR3, the DNA is TGTGCCAGTACGCACCGGGACAGGGGCGTCAACACCGGGGAGCTGTTTTTT. It encodes CASTHRDRGVNTGELFF.

This clone was seen a single time. The chain links TRBV9 to TRBJ2-3; 7 nucleotides match TRBD2. The V and J ends lost 3 bases and 4 bases, in that order; junction bases with no gene match: 17. There are 18 residues in the CDR3. CDR1 and CDR2 from the germline V gene are SGDLS and YYNGEE. CDR3 in amino acids: CASSAYALGREYSDTQYF. The CDR3 DNA reads TGTGCCAGCAGCGCATACGCTCTCGGGCGGGAGTATTCAGATACGCAGTATTTT.